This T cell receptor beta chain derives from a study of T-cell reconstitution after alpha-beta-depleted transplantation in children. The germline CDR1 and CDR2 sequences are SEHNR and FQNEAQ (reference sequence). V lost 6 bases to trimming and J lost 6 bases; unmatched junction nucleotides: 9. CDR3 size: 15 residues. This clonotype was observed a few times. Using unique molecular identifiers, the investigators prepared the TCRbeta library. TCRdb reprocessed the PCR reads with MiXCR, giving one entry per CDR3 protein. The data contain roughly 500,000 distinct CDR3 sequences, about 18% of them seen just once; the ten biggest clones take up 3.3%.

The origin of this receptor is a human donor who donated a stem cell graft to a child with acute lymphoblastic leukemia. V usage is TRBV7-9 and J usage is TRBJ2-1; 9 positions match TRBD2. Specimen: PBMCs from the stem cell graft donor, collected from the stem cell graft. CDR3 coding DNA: TGTGCCAGCAGTCCACCGGGACTAGCCTTCAATGAGCAGTTCTTC. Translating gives CASSPPGLAFNEQFF.